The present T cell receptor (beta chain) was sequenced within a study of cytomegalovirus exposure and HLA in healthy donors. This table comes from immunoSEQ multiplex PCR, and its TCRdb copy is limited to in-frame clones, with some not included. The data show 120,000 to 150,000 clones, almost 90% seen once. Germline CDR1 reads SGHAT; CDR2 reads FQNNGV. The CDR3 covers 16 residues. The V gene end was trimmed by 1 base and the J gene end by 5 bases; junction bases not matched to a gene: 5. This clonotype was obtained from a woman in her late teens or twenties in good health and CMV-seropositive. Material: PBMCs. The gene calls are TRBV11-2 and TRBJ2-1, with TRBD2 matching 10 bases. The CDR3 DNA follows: TGTGCCAGCAGCTTAGTACTCAGCGGGAGGGACAATGAGCAGTTCTTC. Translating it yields CASSLVLSGRDNEQFF.